This is a list of T cell receptor beta chains from one sample in a study of T cell repertoires in cytomegalovirus infection. MiXCR, run by TCRdb on the reads, gives a single entry per CDR3 protein. This sample has 250,000 to 300,000 distinct CDR3 sequences; approximately 9.2% occur once, and the top ten carry more than 13%. Sequenced material: PBMCs. The receptors shown here come from a human donor in good health (CMV status not recorded). Some clones in this sample may be carry-over from other donors' samples. Both conserved end residues are part of each CDR3. Fields, in order: V gene, clone size, J gene, CDR3 length, D gene, CDR3 protein, CDR3 DNA. D genes are given only for firm matches. Clone size is shown for a subset of rows, as once, few, many or a class of expanded clone.

TRBV4-3	many	TRBJ2-2	18	TRBD2	CASSQEPGLAGGTGELFF	TGCGCCAGCAGCCAAGAGCCGGGACTAGCGGGAGGCACCGGGGAGCTGTTTTTT
TRBV10-2	few	TRBJ2-5	15	TRBD2	CASSDQAGVVETQYF	TGCGCCAGCAGTGATCAAGCGGGAGTTGTAGAGACCCAGTACTTC
TRBV7-2	many	TRBJ2-7	15	TRBD2	CASSLVTGGRSEQYF	TGTGCCAGCAGCTTAGTAACGGGGGGGCGTAGCGAGCAGTACTTC
TRBV20-1	many	TRBJ2-3	14	-	CSARGQSSTDTQYF	TGCAGTGCTAGAGGGCAGTCTAGCACAGATACGCAGTATTTT
TRBV7-2	many	TRBJ2-3	13	-	CASSPSGVDTQYF	TGTGCCAGCAGCCCCTCAGGGGTGGATACGCAGTATTTT
TRBV6-1	-	TRBJ1-5	20	-	CASRITRGLAPASGNQPQHF	TGTGCCAGCAGAATAACCCGGGGGTTGGCACCCGCCTCGGGCAATCAGCCCCAGCATTTT
TRBV5-6	-	TRBJ1-1	17	-	CASSHTGYKHMNTEAFF	TGTGCCAGCAGCCATACAGGGTACAAGCACATGAACACTGAAGCTTTCTTT
TRBV7-2	many	TRBJ2-1	11	-	CASSPVREQFF	TGTGCCAGCAGCCCTGTCCGTGAGCAGTTCTTC
TRBV20-1	many	TRBJ2-3	16	TRBD2	CSASQGSGGSTDTQYF	TGCAGTGCTAGTCAAGGTAGCGGGGGAAGCACAGATACGCAGTATTTT
TRBV12-3/TRBV12-4	many	TRBJ1-1	14	-	CASTRRGANTEAFF	TGTGCCAGCACCAGGAGGGGAGCGAACACTGAAGCTTTCTTT
TRBV19	many	TRBJ1-1	15	TRBD1	CASSIVQGLGTEAFF	TGTGCCAGTAGTATAGTACAGGGGCTTGGCACTGAAGCTTTCTTT
TRBV12-3/TRBV12-4	many	TRBJ2-3	19	-	CASTSTTLSGRPSTDTQYF	TGTGCCAGCACCTCTACCACTTTGTCGGGCAGGCCTAGCACAGATACGCAGTATTTT
TRBV7-6	many	TRBJ2-5	16	TRBD1	CASRPPGQGARETQYF	TGTGCCAGCAGGCCTCCGGGACAGGGGGCGAGGGAGACCCAGTACTTC
TRBV6-2/TRBV6-3	many	TRBJ1-1	16	-	CASSYSLTVLNTEAFF	TGTGCCAGCAGTTACTCCCTGACAGTGTTGAACACTGAAGCTTTCTTT
TRBV11-3	many	TRBJ1-1	15	-	CASSSHREVNSEAFF	TGTGCCAGCAGCTCCCACAGGGAAGTTAACTCTGAAGCTTTCTTT
TRBV12-3/TRBV12-4	-	TRBJ1-5	14	-	CASSLGEVNQPQHF	TGTGCCAGCAGTCTCGGGGAGGTCAATCAGCCCCAGCATTTT
TRBV19	-	TRBJ2-7	15	-	CASSMTRRQVYEQYF	TGTGCCAGTAGTATGACCCGGCGACAGGTCTACGAGCAGTACTTC
TRBV20-1	few	TRBJ1-1	15	TRBD1	CSARGYRGRVTEAFF	TGCAGTGCTAGAGGCTACAGGGGAAGGGTGACTGAAGCTTTCTTT
TRBV6-2/TRBV6-3	-	TRBJ2-7	13	TRBD2	CASRRLAGYEQYF	TGTGCCAGCAGGCGACTAGCGGGCTACGAGCAGTACTTC